This T cell receptor (beta chain) was recorded in a study of cytomegalovirus exposure and HLA in healthy donors. Background on the study: Early release data held some 80 million unique TCRs from HLA-typed donors.

Germline values: CDR1 LGHNT, CDR2 FRNRAP. V was pared by 4 bases and J by 7 bases, with 26 bases between. The CDR3 is made up of 18 amino acids. With 60 Vbeta and 13 Jbeta primers, the PCR was carried out. Clones were sequenced by immunoSEQ multiplex PCR, and TCRdb holds only the in-frame ones, with some missing. In the table there are approximately 180,000 clones, 80% to 85% of which are singletons. Study-wide results and caveats: A later analysis reportedly identified an Asian-associated ancestry cluster as carrying fewer N-insertions than the approximately 670-donor mean. Later on, analysis showed that most CMV-associated TCR beta chains appeared to be HLA-restricted.

Worth noting for this clone: Its cognate antigen is unknown.

The specimen was PBMCs. J is TRBJ1-5 and V is TRBV12-5, with D possibly matching TRBD1 (6 bases). This sequence originates from a woman between 35 and 50 years old in good health and CMV-seronegative. The CDR3 bases are TGTGCTAGTGGTTCTCAACCTTTACTACAGGGCCACCAACAGCCCCAGCATTTT. Protein product: CASGSQPLLQGHQQPQHF.